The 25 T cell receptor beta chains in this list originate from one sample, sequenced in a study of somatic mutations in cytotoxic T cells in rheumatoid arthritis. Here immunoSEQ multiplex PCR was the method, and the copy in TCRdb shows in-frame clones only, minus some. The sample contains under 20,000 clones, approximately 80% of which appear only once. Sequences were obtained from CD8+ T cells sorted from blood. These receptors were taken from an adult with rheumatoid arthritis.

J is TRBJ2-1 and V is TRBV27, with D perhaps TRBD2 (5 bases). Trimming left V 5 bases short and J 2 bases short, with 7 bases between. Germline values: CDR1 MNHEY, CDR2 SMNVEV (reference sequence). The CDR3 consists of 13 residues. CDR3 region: CASSPGTYNEQFF. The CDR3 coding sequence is TGTGCCAGCAGTCCCGGGACCTACAATGAGCAGTTCTTC.

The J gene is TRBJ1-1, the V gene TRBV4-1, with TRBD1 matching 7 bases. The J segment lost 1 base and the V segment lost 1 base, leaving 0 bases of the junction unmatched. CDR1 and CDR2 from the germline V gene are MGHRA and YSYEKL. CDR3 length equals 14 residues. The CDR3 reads CASSQGQGNTEAFF. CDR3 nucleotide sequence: TGCGCCAGCAGCCAAGGACAGGGGAACACTGAAGCTTTCTTT.

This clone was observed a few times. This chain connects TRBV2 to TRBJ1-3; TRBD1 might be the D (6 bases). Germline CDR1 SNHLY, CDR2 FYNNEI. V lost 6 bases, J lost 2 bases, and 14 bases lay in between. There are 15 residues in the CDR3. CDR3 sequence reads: CASRETGLTGNTIYF. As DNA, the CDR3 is TGTGCCAGCAGGGAAACAGGGTTAACTGGAAACACCATATATTTT.

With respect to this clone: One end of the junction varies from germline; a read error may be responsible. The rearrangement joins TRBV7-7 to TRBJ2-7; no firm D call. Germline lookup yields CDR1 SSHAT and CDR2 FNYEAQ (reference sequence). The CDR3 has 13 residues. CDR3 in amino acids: CASSLDLSYEQYF. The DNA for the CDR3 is TGTGCTAGCAGCTTAGACCTATCCTACGAGCAGTACTTC.

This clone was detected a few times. DNA for the CDR3: TGTGCCAGCAGCTTGGTAGGTGGGGGCCTTAATGAGCAGTTCTTC. This gives the protein CASSLVGGGLNEQFF. This chain uses TRBV5-6 with TRBJ2-1; tentatively, D is TRBD1 (6 bases). Germline lookup yields CDR1 SGHDT and CDR2 YYEEEE. This CDR3 comprises 15 residues. The V gene lost 0 bases and the J gene lost 7 bases, with 14 bases spanning the gap.

The CDR3 bases are TGCGCCAGCAGCTCGCTCTTGGTGGGGGGAACTGAAGCTTTCTTT. Amino acid sequence: CASSSLLVGGTEAFF. The chain couples TRBV5-1 to TRBJ1-1; tentatively, D is TRBD1 (5 bases). This CDR3 is built from 15 residues. V gave up 3 bases and J gave up 5 bases, with 17 bases separating them. The V gene's germline CDR1 is SGHRS and CDR2 YFSETQ.

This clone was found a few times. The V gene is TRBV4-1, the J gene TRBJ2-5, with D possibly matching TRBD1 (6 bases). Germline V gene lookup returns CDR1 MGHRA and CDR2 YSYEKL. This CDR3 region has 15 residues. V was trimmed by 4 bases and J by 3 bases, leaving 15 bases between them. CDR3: CASSLLGGREETQYF. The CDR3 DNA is TGCGCCAGCAGCCTCTTAGGGGGTAGGGAAGAGACCCAGTACTTC.

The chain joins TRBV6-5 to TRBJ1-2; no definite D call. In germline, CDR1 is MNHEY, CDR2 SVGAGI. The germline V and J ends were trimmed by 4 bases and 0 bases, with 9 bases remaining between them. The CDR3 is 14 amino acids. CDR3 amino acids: CASSSNRPNYGYTF. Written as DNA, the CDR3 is TGTGCCAGCAGTTCCAACCGTCCTAACTATGGCTACACCTTC.

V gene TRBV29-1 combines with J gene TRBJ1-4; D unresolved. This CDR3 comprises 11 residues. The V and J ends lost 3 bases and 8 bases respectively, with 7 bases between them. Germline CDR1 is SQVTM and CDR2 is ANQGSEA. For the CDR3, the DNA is TGCAGCGTTGATGTAGGAGAAAAACTGTTTTTT. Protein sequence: CSVDVGEKLFF.

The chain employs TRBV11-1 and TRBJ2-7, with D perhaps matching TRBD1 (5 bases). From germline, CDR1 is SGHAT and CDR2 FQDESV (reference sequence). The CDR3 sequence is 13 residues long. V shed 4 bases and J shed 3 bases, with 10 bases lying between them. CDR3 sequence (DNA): TGTGCCAGCAGCTGGGGCCAGATCTACGAGCAGTACTTC. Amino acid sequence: CASSWGQIYEQYF.

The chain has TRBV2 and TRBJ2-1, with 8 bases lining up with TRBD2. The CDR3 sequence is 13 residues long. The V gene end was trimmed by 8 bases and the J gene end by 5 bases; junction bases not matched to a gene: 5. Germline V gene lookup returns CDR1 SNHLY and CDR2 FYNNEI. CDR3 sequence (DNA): TGTGCCAGCCGCGGTAGCGGGGACAATGAGCAGTTCTTC. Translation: CASRGSGDNEQFF.

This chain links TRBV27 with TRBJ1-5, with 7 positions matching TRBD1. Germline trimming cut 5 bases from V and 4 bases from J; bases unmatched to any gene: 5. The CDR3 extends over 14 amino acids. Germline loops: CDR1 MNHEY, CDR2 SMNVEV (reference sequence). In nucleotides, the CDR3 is TGTGCCAGCAGTAGGGGACAGCCGAATCAGCCCCAGCATTTT. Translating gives CASSRGQPNQPQHF.

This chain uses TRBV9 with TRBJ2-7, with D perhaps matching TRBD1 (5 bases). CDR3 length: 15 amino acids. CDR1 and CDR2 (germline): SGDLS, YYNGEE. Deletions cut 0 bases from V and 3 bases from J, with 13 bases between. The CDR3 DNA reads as TGTGCCAGCAGCGTAGCGGGTCAGGGCAACTACGAGCAGTACTTC. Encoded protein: CASSVAGQGNYEQYF.

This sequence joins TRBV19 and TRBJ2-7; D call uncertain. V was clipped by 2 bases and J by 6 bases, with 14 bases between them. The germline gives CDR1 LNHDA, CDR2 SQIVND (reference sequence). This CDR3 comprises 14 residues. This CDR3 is CASSILVASGEQYF. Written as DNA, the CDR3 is TGTGCCAGTAGTATATTGGTGGCAAGTGGCGAGCAGTACTTC.

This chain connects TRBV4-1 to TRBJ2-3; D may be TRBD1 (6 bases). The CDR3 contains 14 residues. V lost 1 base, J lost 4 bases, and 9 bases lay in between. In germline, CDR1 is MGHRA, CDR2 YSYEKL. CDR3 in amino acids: CASSQGPGADTQYF. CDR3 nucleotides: TGCGCCAGCAGCCAAGGTCCAGGGGCAGATACGCAGTATTTT.

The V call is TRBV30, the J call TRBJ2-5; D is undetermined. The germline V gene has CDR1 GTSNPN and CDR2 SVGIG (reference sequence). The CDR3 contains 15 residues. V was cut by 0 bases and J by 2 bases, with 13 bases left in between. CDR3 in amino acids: CAWSVWASVQETQYF. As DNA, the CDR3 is TGTGCCTGGAGTGTATGGGCAAGCGTTCAAGAGACCCAGTACTTC.

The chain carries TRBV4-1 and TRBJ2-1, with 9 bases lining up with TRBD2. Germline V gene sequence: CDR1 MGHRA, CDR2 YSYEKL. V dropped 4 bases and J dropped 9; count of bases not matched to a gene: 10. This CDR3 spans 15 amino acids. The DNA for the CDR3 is TGCGCCAGCAGCCCTCGAGTCGAGCGGGGGGTTGAGCAGTTCTTC. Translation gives CASSPRVERGVEQFF.

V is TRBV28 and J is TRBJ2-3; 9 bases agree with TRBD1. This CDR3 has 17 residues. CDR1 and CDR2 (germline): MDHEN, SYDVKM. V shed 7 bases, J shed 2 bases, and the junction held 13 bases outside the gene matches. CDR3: CASTLPDRGSPTDTQYF. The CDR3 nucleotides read TGTGCCAGCACCTTGCCCGACAGGGGGTCCCCCACAGATACGCAGTATTTT.

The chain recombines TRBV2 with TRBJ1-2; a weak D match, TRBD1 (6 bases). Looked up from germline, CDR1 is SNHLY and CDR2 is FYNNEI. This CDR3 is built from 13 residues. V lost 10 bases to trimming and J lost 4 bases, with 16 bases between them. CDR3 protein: CATMRTETYGYTF. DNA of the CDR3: TGTGCCACCATGCGGACAGAAACCTATGGCTACACCTTC.

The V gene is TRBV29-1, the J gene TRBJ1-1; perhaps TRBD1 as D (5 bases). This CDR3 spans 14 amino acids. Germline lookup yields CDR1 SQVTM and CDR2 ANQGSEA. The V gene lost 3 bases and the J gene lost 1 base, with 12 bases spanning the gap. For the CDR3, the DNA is TGCAGCGTTGATTGGGGACGGCAGAACACTGAAGCTTTCTTT. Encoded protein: CSVDWGRQNTEAFF.

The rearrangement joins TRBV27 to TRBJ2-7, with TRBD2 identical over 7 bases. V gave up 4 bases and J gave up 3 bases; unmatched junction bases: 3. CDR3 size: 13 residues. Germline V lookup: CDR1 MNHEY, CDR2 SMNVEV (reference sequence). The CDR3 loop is CASSSSGGYEQYF. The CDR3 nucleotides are TGTGCCAGCAGTTCCTCGGGGGGCTACGAGCAGTACTTC.

CDR3 loop: CASSLARQGPYSPLHF. The CDR3 DNA reads as TGTGCCAGCAGCTTAGCCCGACAGGGGCCTTATTCACCCCTCCACTTT. The chain uses TRBV13 and TRBJ1-6; 8 nucleotides match TRBD1. This CDR3 contains 16 residues. V was pared by 1 base and J by 8 bases, with 7 bases of the junction left unmatched. The V gene's germline CDR1 is PRHDT and CDR2 FYEKMQ (reference sequence).

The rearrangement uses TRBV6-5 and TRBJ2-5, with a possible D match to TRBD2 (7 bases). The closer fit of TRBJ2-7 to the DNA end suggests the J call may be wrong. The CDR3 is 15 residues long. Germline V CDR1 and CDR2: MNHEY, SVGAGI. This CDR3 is CASSTPGGGFYEQYF. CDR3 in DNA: TGTGCCAGCAGTACCCCCGGCGGGGGCTTCTACGAGCAGTACTTC.

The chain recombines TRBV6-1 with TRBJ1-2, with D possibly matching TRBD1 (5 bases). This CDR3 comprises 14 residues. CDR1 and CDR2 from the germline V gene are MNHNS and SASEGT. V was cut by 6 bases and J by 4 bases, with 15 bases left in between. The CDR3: CASSGRGGSYGYTF. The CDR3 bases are TGTGCCAGCAGCGGGCGGGGGGGTAGCTATGGCTACACCTTC.

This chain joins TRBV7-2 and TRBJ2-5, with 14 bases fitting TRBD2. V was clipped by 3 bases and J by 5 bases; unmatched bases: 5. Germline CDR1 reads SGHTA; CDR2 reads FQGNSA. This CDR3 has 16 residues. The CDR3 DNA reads TGTGCCAGCAGCTTTTGGACTAGCGGGGGGTGGGAGACCCAGTACTTC. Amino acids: CASSFWTSGGWETQYF.